Below are 27 T cell receptor beta chains sequenced from a single sample in a study of PD-L1 blockade in urothelial cancer. Time point specified: peripheral blood 6 weeks after treatment start. Sequencing used immunoSEQ multiplex PCR; TCRdb keeps in-frame clones, though not all of them. The sample has some 110,000 clones, roughly 90% seen once. This sample comprised PBMCs, obtained around atezolizumab (anti-PD-L1) treatment. The receptors come from a man in his 60s with urothelial cancer.

The chain has TRBV4-2 and TRBJ2-7, with D uncertain. Germline V lookup: CDR1 LGHNA, CDR2 YNFKEQ. V was clipped by 0 bases and J by 2 bases, with 11 bases between them. The CDR3 covers 15 residues. The CDR3 protein is CASSQELAFTYEQYF. CDR3 coding DNA: TGTGCCAGCAGCCAAGAACTTGCGTTCACCTACGAGCAGTACTTC.

The chain recombines TRBV4-2 with TRBJ2-2; 9 bases line up with TRBD2. The CDR3 has 17 residues. The trim removed 0 bases at V and 3 bases at J, leaving 5 bases unmatched. Germline CDR1 is LGHNA and CDR2 is YNFKEQ. The CDR3, as DNA: TGTGCCAGCAGCCAAGAGCGACTAGCGGCGTACACCGGGGAGCTGTTTTTT. This sequence encodes CASSQERLAAYTGELFF.

V is TRBV27 and J is TRBJ2-2, with 9 bases fitting TRBD2. The CDR3 is 15 residues long. J lost 5 bases, V lost 3 bases, and 4 bases had no gene match. In germline, CDR1 is MNHEY, CDR2 SMNVEV (reference sequence). This chain's CDR3 is CASSLLAGGTGELFF. Written as DNA, the CDR3 is TGTGCCAGCAGTTTGTTGGCGGGAGGGACCGGGGAGCTGTTTTTT.

The V gene is TRBV5-4, the J gene TRBJ1-2; no firm D call. Per germline, CDR1 SGHNT and CDR2 YYREEE (reference sequence). This CDR3 spans 13 amino acids. Trimming left V 2 bases short and J 6 bases short, with 11 bases between. The DNA of the CDR3 is TGTGCCAGCAGCTTTGGAACCGAGGATGGCTACACCTTC. The encoded protein is CASSFGTEDGYTF.

V gene TRBV5-4 combines with J gene TRBJ1-1; 8 bases are a match to TRBD1. The ends lost 6 bases at V and 3 bases at J; junction bases unmatched: 7. The CDR3 is made up of 14 amino acids. Germline-derived CDR1 and CDR2 are SGHNT and YYREEE (reference sequence). CDR3 sequence: CASKTDRADTEAFF. CDR3 in DNA: TGTGCCAGCAAAACGGACAGGGCCGACACTGAAGCTTTCTTT.

This chain uses TRBV7-2 with TRBJ2-3, with 9 nucleotides matching TRBD2. This CDR3 is 14 amino acids long. Germline-derived CDR1 and CDR2 are SGHTA and FQGNSA. After removal of 5 bases from V and 7 bases from J, the junction contained 7 bases not matched to a gene. CDR3 residues: CASSDGTSSYTQYF. The CDR3 nucleotides read TGTGCCAGCAGCGACGGGACTAGCTCTTATACGCAGTATTTT.

V usage is TRBV5-8 and J usage is TRBJ2-7, with TRBD2 matching over 9 bases. The germline V gene has CDR1 SGHTS and CDR2 YDEGEE. The CDR3 spans 16 residues. The J segment lost 6 bases and the V segment lost 0 bases, leaving 10 bases of the junction unmatched. The CDR3 loop reads CASSLGLAGAGREQYF. CDR3 DNA sequence: TGTGCCAGCAGCTTGGGTTTAGCGGGAGCGGGTCGCGAGCAGTACTTC.

This clone was observed a single time. V gene TRBV19 combines with J gene TRBJ1-1; the D is unclear. The V and J ends lost 3 bases and 7 bases respectively, with 6 bases between them. This CDR3 comprises 11 residues. The germline gives CDR1 LNHDA, CDR2 SQIVND (reference sequence). DNA for the CDR3: TGTGCCAGTAGTATGCGGGGTGAAGCTTTCTTT. Translating gives CASSMRGEAFF.

V usage is TRBV5-1 and J usage is TRBJ1-6; weak D call: TRBD1 (5 bases). Germline loops: CDR1 SGHRS, CDR2 YFSETQ. CDR3 size: 16 residues. Trimming took off 6 bases at V and 7 bases at J, with 20 bases between the two ends. CDR3 amino acids: CASTNPRRGRNSPLHF. For the CDR3, the DNA is TGCGCCAGCACCAATCCTCGTCGGGGGAGGAATTCACCCCTCCACTTT.

About this clone itself: Other nucleotide sequences from this sample produce the same CDR3. This chain links TRBV18 with TRBJ2-5, with D possibly TRBD2 on 5 matching bases. In germline, CDR1 is KGHSH, CDR2 LQKENI. The CDR3 totals 13 residues. V was cut by 2 bases and J by 2 bases, with 6 bases left in between. The CDR3 nucleotides read TGTGCCAGCTCACCAGGAGGTCAAGAGACCCAGTACTTC. Its protein is CASSPGGQETQYF.

DNA for the CDR3: TGCAGCGGACAGGGTTTTGATGAAAAACTGTTTTTT. Translation gives CSGQGFDEKLFF. The V call is TRBV29-1, the J call TRBJ1-4, with 7 positions matching TRBD1. The CDR3 is made up of 12 amino acids. Per germline, CDR1 SQVTM and CDR2 ANQGSEA. V was clipped by 7 bases and J by 6 bases; unmatched bases: 5.

The sample holds one count of this clone. The CDR3 region has the DNA TGTGCCAGCAGCCCCCGCGGGGGTGACAATGAGCAGTTCTTC. Translating it yields CASSPRGGDNEQFF. The genes are TRBV9 and TRBJ2-1; 7 bases map to TRBD2. Per germline, CDR1 SGDLS and CDR2 YYNGEE. The CDR3 extends over 14 amino acids. V shed 4 bases and J 5 bases; nucleotides not matched to a gene: 6.

The CDR3 sequence is CASSLAISGANVLTF. Here the CDR3 DNA reads TGCGCCAGCAGCTTGGCTATCTCTGGGGCCAACGTCCTGACTTTC. The gene calls are TRBV5-1 and TRBJ2-6, with D unclear. The CDR3 sequence is 15 residues long. Germline CDR1 is SGHRS and CDR2 is YFSETQ. Trimming stripped 0 bases from V and 0 bases from J, with 4 bases between.

The V gene is TRBV5-1, the J gene TRBJ2-7; 12 bases map to TRBD1. The CDR3 is 17 amino acids. Trimming cost V 4 bases and J 2 bases; bases outside gene matches: 10. Looked up from germline, CDR1 is SGHRS and CDR2 is YFSETQ. CDR3 sequence reads: CASSLEAGTGGTYEQYF. CDR3 in DNA: TGCGCCAGCAGCCTCGAAGCCGGGACAGGGGGCACCTACGAGCAGTACTTC.

The V call is TRBV19, the J call TRBJ2-7; tentative D call: TRBD1 (6 bases). The CDR3 totals 15 residues. V was shortened by 3 bases and J by 2 bases, with 14 bases between the two germline ends. The germline CDR1 and CDR2 sequences are LNHDA and SQIVND (reference sequence). CDR3 sequence: CASSIGTGLTYEQYF. The DNA for the CDR3 is TGTGCCAGTAGTATCGGAACAGGGCTTACCTACGAGCAGTACTTC.

This clone is a singleton in its sample. V is TRBV7-2 and J is TRBJ1-1; 7 bases are shared with TRBD1. Germline V gene data show CDR1 as SGHTA and CDR2 as FQGNSA. The CDR3 runs to 18 residues. The V segment lost 4 bases and the J segment 0 bases; nucleotides outside the gene matches: 14. CDR3 in DNA: TGTGCCAGCAGCTCAAGACCCTTCAGAGGGGGCATGAACACTGAAGCTTTCTTT. Residues: CASSSRPFRGGMNTEAFF.

The V and J genes are TRBV19 and TRBJ1-4, with a weak D call TRBD1 (6 bases). Germline CDR1 reads LNHDA; CDR2 reads SQIVND (reference sequence). The CDR3 runs 17 residues. Trimming stripped 4 bases from V and 5 bases from J, with 20 bases between. DNA of the CDR3: TGTGCCAGTAGTAGGGGCGCCTTCAGGGGAAAGAATGAAAAACTGTTTTTT. Its protein is CASSRGAFRGKNEKLFF.

J is TRBJ2-3 and V is TRBV21-1; the table's D call, TRBD1, was not checked against the DNA. TRBV21-1 is designated a pseudogene. This CDR3 has 16 residues. The CDR3 is CASSKDGQGSTDTQYF. CDR3 DNA sequence: TGTGCCAGCAGCAAAGATGGGCAGGGGAGCACAGATACGCAGTATTTT.

The chain carries TRBV12-5 and TRBJ2-7, with TRBD2 identical over 7 bases. V trimming: 5 bases; J trimming: 7 bases; junction bases outside the gene matches: 5. Germline CDR1 and CDR2: LGHNT and FRNRAP. The CDR3 totals 12 residues. CDR3 DNA: TGTGCTAGTGGTCCGGCCGGGGGGGAGCAGTACTTC. Its translation is CASGPAGGEQYF.

The rearrangement links TRBV28 to TRBJ2-1; TRBD2 agrees at 7 bases. Germline V lookup: CDR1 MDHEN, CDR2 SYDVKM. The ends lost 8 bases at V and 2 bases at J; junction bases unmatched: 6. The CDR3 has 14 amino acids. The CDR3 is CASFTGGPYNEQFF. DNA for the CDR3: TGTGCCAGCTTTACGGGGGGTCCCTACAATGAGCAGTTCTTC.

In DNA form, the CDR3 reads TGTGCCAGCAGCTCAGGGAGCGGGAGAGGAGGTCCCTACGAGCAGTACTTC. Translation: CASSSGSGRGGPYEQYF. This sequence joins TRBV13 and TRBJ2-7; 8 positions agree with TRBD2. The CDR3 runs 17 residues. Trimming took 4 bases from V and 2 from J; bases not matched to a gene: 13. The germline CDR1 and CDR2 sequences are PRHDT and FYEKMQ (reference sequence).

The CDR3 DNA follows: TGTGCCAGCAGTGGAGGGTCGATCGCATCCGGGGAGCTGTTTTTT. Protein sequence: CASSGGSIASGELFF. The chain joins TRBV2 to TRBJ2-2; D perhaps matches TRBD2 (5 bases). Trimming cost V 4 bases and J 6 bases, with 15 bases left between them. Germline V gene lookup returns CDR1 SNHLY and CDR2 FYNNEI. The CDR3 has 15 amino acids.

This rearrangement joins TRBV7-9 to TRBJ1-4; 10 bases line up with TRBD1. Germline V gene sequence: CDR1 SEHNR, CDR2 FQNEAQ (reference sequence). CDR3 length equals 15 residues. The junction had 4 bases not matched to a gene; V was cut back by 1 base and J by 8 bases. CDR3 DNA: TGTGCCAGCAGCTTAGGGGACAGGGGTGGAGAAAAACTGTTTTTT. This translates into CASSLGDRGGEKLFF.

The chain employs TRBV7-6 and TRBJ2-7, with TRBD1 identical over 8 bases. J lost 5 bases, V lost 2 bases, and 8 bases had no gene match. Germline V gene sequence: CDR1 SGHVS, CDR2 FNYEAQ. This CDR3 is built from 15 residues. The CDR3: CASSLMTGESDEQYF. CDR3 DNA sequence: TGTGCCAGCAGCTTAATGACAGGGGAATCGGACGAGCAGTACTTC.

The chain carries TRBV6-1 and TRBJ2-7, with 11 bases that match TRBD1. Germline assignment: CDR1 MNHNS and CDR2 SASEGT. The CDR3 loop spans 15 amino acids. J lost 3 bases, V lost 4 bases, and 5 bases had no gene match. Written as DNA, the CDR3 is TGTGCCAGCAGTGCATCCGGGACAGGGGGCTACGAGCAGTACTTC. The encoded protein is CASSASGTGGYEQYF.

In this sample, this clone turned up once. The same CDR3 is also encoded by other DNA sequences in this sample. The rearrangement uses TRBV29-1 and TRBJ1-5; D is possibly TRBD1 (6 bases). The V gene lost 5 bases and the J gene lost 7 bases, with 15 bases spanning the gap. CDR1 and CDR2 (germline): SQVTM, ANQGSEA. The CDR3 consists of 13 residues. The CDR3 protein is CSVTDRLNQPQHF. The CDR3 DNA sequence: TGCAGCGTTACCGACAGGCTCAACCAGCCCCAGCATTTT.

The rearrangement uses TRBV9 and TRBJ2-1, with D perhaps TRBD2 (6 bases). V was clipped by 2 bases and J by 5 bases, with 8 bases between them. The CDR3 has 13 amino acids. Germline loops: CDR1 SGDLS, CDR2 YYNGEE. The CDR3 reads CASSVGLHNEQFF. DNA for the CDR3: TGTGCCAGCAGCGTTGGACTACACAATGAGCAGTTCTTC.